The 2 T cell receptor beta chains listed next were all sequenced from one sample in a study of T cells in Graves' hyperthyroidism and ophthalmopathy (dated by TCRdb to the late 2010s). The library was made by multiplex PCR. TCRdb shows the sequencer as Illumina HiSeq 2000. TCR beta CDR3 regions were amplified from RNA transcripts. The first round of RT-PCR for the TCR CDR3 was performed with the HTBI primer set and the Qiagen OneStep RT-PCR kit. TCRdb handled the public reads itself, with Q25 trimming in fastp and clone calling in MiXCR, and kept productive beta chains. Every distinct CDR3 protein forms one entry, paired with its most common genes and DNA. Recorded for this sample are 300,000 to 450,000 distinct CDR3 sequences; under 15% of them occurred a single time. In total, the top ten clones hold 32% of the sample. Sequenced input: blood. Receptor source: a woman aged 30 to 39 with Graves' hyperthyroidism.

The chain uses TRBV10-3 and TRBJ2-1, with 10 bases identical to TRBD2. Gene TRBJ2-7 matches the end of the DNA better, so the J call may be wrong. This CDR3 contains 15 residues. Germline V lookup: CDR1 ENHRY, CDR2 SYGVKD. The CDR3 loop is CAISDLAGASNEQYF. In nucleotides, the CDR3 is TGTGCCATCAGTGATCTAGCGGGAGCCAGCAATGAGCAGTACTTC.

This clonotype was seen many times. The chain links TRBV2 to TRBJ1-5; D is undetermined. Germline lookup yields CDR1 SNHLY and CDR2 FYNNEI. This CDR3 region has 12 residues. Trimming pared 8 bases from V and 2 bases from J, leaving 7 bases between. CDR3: CASGRGNQPQHF. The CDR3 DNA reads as TGTGCCAGCGGGAGGGGCAATCAGCCCCAGCATTTT.